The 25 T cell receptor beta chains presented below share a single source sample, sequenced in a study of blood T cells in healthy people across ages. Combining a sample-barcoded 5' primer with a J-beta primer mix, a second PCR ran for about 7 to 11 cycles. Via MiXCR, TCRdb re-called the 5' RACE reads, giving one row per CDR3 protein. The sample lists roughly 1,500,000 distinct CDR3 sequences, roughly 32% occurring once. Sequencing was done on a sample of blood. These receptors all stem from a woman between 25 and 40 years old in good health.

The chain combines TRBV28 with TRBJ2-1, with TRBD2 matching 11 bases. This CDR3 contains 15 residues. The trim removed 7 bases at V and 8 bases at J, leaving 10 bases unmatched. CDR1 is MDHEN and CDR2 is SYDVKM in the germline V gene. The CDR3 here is CASTHSGRACHEQFF. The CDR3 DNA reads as TGTGCCAGCACCCATAGCGGGAGGGCCTGTCATGAGCAGTTCTTC.

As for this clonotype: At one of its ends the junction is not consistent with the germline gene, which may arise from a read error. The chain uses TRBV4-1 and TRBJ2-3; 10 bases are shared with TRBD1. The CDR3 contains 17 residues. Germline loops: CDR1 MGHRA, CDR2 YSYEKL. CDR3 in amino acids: CACRIRQGAGGTDTQYF. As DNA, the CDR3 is TGCGCCTGCAGGATTCGACAGGGGGCTGGTGGCACAGATACGCAGTATTTT.

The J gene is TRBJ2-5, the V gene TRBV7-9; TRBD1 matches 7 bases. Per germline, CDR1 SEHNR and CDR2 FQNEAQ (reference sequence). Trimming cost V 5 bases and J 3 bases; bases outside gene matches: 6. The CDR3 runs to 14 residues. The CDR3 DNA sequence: TGTGCCAGCAGCCGGGACAGTTTAGAAGAGACCCAGTACTTC. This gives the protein CASSRDSLEETQYF.

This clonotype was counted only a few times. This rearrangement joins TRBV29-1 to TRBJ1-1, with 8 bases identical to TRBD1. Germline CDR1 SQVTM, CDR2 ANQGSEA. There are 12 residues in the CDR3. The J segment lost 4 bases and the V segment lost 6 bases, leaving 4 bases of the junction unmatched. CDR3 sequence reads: CSVSGQGTEAFF. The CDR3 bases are TGCAGCGTCTCCGGACAGGGCACTGAAGCTTTCTTT.

In DNA, the CDR3 is TGCGCCAGCAGCTTGGTAGGTGGTTTGGGGGCCCCTGAAGCTTTCTTT. Translation: CASSLVGGLGAPEAFF. The chain joins TRBV5-1 to TRBJ1-1; TRBD1 might be the D (6 bases). CDR3 length: 16 residues. With 0 bases removed from V and 6 bases from J, the gap between germline ends came to 18 bases. Germline V gives CDR1 SGHRS, CDR2 YFSETQ.

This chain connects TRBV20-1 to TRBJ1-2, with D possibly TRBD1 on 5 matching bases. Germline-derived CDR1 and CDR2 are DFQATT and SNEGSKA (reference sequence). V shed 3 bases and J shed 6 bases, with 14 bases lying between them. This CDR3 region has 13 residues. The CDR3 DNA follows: TGCAGTGCTAGTCGGGGAGGGGACCATGGCTACACCTTC. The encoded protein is CSASRGGDHGYTF.

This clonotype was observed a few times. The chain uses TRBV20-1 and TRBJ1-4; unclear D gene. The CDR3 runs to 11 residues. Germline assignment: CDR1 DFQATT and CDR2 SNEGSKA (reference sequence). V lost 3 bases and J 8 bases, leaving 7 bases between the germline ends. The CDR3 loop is CSASQGEKLFF. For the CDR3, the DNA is TGCAGTGCTAGTCAAGGGGAAAAACTGTTTTTT.

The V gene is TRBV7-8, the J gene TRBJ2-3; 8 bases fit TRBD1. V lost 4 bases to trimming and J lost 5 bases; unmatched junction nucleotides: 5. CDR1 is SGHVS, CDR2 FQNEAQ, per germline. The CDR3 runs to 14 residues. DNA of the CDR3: TGTGCCAGCAGCTCCAGGGGGCATGGAGATACGCAGTATTTT. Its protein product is CASSSRGHGDTQYF.

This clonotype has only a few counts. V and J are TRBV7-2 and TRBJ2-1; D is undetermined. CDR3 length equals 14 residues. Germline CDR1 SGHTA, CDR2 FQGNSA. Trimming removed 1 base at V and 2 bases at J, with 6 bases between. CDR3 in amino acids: CASSLVPTYNEQFF. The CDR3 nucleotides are TGTGCCAGCAGCTTAGTGCCCACCTACAATGAGCAGTTCTTC.

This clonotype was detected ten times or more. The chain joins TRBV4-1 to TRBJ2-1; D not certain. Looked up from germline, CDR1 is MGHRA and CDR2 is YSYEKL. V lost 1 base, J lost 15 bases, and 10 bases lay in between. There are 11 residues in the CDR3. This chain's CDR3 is CASSQVFELFF. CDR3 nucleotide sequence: TGCGCCAGCAGCCAAGTTTTCGAACTGTTCTTC.

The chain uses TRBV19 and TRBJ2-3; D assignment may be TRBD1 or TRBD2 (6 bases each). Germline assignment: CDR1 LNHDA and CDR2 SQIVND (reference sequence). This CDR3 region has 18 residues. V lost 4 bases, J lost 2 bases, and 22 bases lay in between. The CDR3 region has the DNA TGTGCCAGTAGTAGACGGAAGGGGGGCACGACATTCACAGATACGCAGTATTTT. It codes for CASSRRKGGTTFTDTQYF.

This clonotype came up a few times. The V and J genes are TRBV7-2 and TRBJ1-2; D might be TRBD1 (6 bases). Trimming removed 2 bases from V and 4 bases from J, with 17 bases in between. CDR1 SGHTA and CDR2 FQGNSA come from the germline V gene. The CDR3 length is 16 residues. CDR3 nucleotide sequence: TGTGCCAGCAGCTTAATAGGGGGTCAGGGGATCTATGGCTACACCTTC. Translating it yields CASSLIGGQGIYGYTF.

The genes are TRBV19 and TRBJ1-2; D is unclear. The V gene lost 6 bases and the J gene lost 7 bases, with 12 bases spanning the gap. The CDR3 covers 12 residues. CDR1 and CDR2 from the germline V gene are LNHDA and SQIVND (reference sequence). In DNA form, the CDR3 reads TGTGCCAGTAGCCCCAGGTCCAGTGGCTACACCTTC. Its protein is CASSPRSSGYTF. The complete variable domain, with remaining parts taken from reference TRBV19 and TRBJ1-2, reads DGGITQSPKYLFRKEGQNVTLSCEQNLNHDAMYWYRQDPGQGLRLIYYSQIVNDFQKGDIAEGYSVSREKKESFPLTVTSAQKNPTAFYLCASSPRSSGYTFGSGTRLTVV.

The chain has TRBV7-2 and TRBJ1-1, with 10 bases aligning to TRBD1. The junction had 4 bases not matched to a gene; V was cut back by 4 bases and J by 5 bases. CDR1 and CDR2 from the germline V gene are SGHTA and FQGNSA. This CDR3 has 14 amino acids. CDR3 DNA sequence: TGTGCCAGCAGCTGGACAGGGGGTTGTACTGAAGCTTTCTTT. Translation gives CASSWTGGCTEAFF. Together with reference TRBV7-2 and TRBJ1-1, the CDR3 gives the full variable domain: GAGVSQSPSNKVTEKGKDVELRCDPISGHTALYWYRQSLGQGLEFLIYFQGNSAPDKSGLPSDRFSAERTGGSVSTLTIQRTQQEDSAVYLCASSWTGGCTEAFFGQGTRLTVV.

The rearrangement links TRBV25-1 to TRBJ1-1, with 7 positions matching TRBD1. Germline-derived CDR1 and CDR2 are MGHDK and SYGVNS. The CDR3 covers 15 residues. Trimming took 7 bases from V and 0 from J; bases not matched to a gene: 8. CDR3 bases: TGTGCCAGCACGGGCAGACAGGGTGTGAACACTGAAGCTTTCTTT. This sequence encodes CASTGRQGVNTEAFF. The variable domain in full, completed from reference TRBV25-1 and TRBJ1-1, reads EADIYQTPRYLVIGTGKKITLECSQTMGHDKMYWYQQDPGMELHLIHYSYGVNSTEKGDLSSESTVSRIRTEHFPLTLESARPSHTSQYLCASTGRQGVNTEAFFGQGTRLTVV.

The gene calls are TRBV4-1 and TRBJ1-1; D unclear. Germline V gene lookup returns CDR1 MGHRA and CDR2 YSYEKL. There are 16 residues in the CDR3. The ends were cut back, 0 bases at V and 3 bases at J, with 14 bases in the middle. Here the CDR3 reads CASSQDRPGSDTEAFF. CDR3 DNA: TGCGCCAGCAGCCAAGATCGTCCGGGTTCGGACACTGAAGCTTTCTTT.

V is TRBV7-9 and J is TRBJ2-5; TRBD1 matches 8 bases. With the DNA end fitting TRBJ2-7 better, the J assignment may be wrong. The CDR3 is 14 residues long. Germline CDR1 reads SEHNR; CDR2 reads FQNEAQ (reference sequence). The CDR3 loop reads CASSLTGVTHEQYF. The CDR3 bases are TGTGCCAGCAGTTTGACAGGGGTCACCCACGAGCAGTACTTC.

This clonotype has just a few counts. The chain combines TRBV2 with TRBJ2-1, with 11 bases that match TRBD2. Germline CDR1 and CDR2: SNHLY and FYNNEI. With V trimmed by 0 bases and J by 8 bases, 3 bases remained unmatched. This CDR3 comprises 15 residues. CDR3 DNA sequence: TGTGCCAGCAGTGAAGCACTAGCGGGAGTGCATGAGCAGTTCTTC. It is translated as CASSEALAGVHEQFF.

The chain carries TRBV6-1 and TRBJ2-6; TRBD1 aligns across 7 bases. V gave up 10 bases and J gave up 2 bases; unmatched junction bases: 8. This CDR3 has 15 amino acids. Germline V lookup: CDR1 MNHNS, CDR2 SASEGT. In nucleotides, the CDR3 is TGTGCCACCCAGGACAGGAGAGCTGGGGCCAACGTCCTGACTTTC. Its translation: CATQDRRAGANVLTF.

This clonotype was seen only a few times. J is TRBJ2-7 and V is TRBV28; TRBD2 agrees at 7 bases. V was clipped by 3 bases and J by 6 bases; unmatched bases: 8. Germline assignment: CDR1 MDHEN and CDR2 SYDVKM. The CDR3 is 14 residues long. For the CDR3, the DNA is TGTGCCAGCAGTTTTTCCCCAGGCGGGAGCGAGCAGTACTTC. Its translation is CASSFSPGGSEQYF.

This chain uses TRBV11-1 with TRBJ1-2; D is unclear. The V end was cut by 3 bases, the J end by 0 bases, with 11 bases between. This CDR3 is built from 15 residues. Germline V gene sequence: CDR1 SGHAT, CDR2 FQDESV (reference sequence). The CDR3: CASSLRSATNYGYTF. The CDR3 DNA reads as TGTGCCAGCAGCTTGAGGTCAGCGACTAACTATGGCTACACCTTC.

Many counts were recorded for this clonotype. CDR3 in DNA: TGTGCCAGCAGCCCTACTAACGGGTACAATGAGCAGTTCTTC. It translates to CASSPTNGYNEQFF. The V call is TRBV11-2, the J call TRBJ2-1; D gene unclear. Per the germline V gene, CDR1 is SGHAT and CDR2 is FQNNGV. V lost 5 bases, J lost 4 bases, and 12 bases lay in between. This CDR3 comprises 14 residues.

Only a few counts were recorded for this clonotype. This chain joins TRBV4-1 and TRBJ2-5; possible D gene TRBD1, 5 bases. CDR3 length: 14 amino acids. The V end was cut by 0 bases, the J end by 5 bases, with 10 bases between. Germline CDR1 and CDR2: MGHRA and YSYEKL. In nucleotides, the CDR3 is TGCGCCAGCAGCCAAGAGGGGCTAGACGAGACCCAGTACTTC. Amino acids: CASSQEGLDETQYF.

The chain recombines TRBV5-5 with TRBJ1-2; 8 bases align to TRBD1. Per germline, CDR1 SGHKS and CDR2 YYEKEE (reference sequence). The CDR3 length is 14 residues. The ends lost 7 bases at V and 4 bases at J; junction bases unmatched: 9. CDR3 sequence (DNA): TGTGCCAGCGGCTCGACAGGGGACGGCTATGGCTACACCTTC. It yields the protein CASGSTGDGYGYTF.

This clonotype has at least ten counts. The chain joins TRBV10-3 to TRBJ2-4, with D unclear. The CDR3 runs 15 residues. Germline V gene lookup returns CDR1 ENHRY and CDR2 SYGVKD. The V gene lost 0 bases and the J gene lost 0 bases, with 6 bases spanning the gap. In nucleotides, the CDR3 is TGTGCCATCAGTGAGTCGGTAATAGCCAAAAACATTCAGTACTTC. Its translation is CAISESVIAKNIQYF.